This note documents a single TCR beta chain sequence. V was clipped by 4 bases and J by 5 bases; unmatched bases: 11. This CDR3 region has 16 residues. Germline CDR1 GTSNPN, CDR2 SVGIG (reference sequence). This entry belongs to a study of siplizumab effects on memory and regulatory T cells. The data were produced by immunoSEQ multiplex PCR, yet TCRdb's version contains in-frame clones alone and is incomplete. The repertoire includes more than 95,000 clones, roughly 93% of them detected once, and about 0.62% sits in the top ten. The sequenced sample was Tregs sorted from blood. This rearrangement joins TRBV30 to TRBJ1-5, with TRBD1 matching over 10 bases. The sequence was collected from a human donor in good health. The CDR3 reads CAWKDKPGTGDQPQHF. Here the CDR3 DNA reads TGTGCCTGGAAGGATAAACCCGGGACAGGGGATCAGCCCCAGCATTTT.